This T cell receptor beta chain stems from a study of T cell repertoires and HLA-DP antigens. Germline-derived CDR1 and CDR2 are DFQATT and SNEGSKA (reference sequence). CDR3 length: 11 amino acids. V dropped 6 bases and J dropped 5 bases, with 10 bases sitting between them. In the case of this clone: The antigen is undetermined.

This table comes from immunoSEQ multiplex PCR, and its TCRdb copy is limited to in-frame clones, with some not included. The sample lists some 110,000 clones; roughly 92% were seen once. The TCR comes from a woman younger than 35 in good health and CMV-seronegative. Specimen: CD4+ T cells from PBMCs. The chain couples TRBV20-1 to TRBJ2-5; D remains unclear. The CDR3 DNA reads TGCAGTGCGGAACCCCGCGAGACCCAGTACTTC. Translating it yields CSAEPRETQYF.